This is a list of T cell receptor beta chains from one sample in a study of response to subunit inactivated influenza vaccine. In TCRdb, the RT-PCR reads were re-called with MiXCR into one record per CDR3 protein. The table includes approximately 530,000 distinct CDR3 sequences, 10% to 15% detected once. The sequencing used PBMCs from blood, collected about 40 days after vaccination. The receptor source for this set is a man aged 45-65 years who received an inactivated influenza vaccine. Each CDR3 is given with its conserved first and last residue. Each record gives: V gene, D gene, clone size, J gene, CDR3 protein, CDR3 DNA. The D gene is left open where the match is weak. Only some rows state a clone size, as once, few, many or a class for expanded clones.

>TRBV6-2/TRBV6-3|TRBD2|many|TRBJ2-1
CASSPTSGRSYNEQFF
TGTGCCAGCAGTCCTACTAGCGGACGCTCCTACAATGAGCAGTTCTTC
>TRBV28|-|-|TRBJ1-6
CASSLVPPLHF
TGTGCCAGCAGTTTAGTGCCACCCCTCCACTTT
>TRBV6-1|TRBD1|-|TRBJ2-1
CASSEVVQGAYNEQFF
TGTGCCAGCAGTGAGGTTGTACAGGGGGCCTACAATGAGCAGTTCTTC
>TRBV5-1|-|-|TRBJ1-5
CASSLVPGNNQPQHF
TGCGCCAGCAGCTTGGTTCCGGGGAACAATCAGCCCCAGCATTTT
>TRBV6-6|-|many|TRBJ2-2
CASRPRRWRLFF
TGTGCCAGCAGACCCAGGCGGTGGCGGCTGTTTTTT
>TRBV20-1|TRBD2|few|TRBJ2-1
CSARKPWGTSGGLEQFF
TGCAGTGCTAGAAAACCCTGGGGGACTAGCGGGGGACTTGAGCAGTTCTTC
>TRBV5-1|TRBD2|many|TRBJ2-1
CASSLVLAGGYNEQFF
TGCGCCAGCAGCTTGGTACTAGCGGGGGGCTACAATGAGCAGTTCTTC
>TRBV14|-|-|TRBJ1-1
CASSQVIRTEAFF
TGTGCCAGCAGCCAAGTTATTAGAACTGAAGCTTTCTTT
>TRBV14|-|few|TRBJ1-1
CASSPRTQGTEAFF
TGTGCCAGCAGCCCCCGAACCCAGGGGACTGAAGCTTTCTTT
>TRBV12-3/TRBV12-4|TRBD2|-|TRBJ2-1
CASSLAGAVYNEQFF
TGTGCCAGCAGTCTAGCGGGGGCCGTGTACAATGAGCAGTTCTTC